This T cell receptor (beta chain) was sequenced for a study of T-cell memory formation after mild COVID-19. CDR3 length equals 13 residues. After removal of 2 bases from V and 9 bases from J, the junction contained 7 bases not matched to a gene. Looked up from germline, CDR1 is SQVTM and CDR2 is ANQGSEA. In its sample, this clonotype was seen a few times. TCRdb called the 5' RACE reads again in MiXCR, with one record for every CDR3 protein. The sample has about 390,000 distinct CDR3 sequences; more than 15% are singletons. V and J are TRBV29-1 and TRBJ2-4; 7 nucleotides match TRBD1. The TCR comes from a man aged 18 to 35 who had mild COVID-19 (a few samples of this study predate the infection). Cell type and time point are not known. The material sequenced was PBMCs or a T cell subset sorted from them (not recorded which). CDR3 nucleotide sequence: TGCAGCGTTGAAATAGGGGGCGGAAGCATTCAGTACTTC. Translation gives CSVEIGGGSIQYF.